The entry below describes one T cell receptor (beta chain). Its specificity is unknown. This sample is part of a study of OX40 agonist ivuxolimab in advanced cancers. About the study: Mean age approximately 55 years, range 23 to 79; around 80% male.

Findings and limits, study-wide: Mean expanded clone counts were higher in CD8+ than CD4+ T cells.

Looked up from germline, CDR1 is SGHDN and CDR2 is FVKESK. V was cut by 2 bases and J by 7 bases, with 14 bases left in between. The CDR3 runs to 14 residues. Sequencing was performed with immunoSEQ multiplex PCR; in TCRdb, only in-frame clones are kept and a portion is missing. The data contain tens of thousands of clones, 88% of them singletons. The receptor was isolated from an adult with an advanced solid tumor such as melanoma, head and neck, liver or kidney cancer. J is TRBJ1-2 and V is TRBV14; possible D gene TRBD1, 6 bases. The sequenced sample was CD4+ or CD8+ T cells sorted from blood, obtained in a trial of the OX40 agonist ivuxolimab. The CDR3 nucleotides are TGTGCCAGCAGCCAATCTCGGACAGAGCGTGGCTACACCTTC. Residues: CASSQSRTERGYTF.